Following are 12 T cell receptor beta chains from one sample sequenced in a study of T-cell memory formation after mild COVID-19. TCRdb reanalysed the 5' RACE reads using MiXCR and keeps one entry per CDR3 protein. The sample consists of 170,000 or so distinct CDR3 sequences, about a fifth of them appearing once. Material: PBMCs or a T cell subset sorted from them (not recorded which). The receptors here all came from an adult woman who had mild COVID-19 (a few samples of this study predate the infection). Cell type and time point are not known.

The chain joins TRBV2 to TRBJ2-3; D is undetermined. V was clipped by 3 bases and J by 5 bases, with 9 bases between them. The CDR3 sequence is 13 residues long. Germline V CDR1 and CDR2: SNHLY, FYNNEI. The CDR3 coding sequence is TGTGCCAGCAGTGACCCCAGGAAAGATACGCAGTATTTT. It translates to CASSDPRKDTQYF.

This clonotype has more than one count but fewer than ten. The J gene is TRBJ1-2, the V gene TRBV6-2 or TRBV6-3; D uncertain. Germline V lookup: CDR1 MNHEY, CDR2 SVGEGT. The length of the CDR3 is 16 residues. V gave up 6 bases and J gave up 7 bases, with 24 bases separating them. DNA of the CDR3: TGTGCCAGCAGCCCTACCATAGACGACCTCCTCGGTGGCTACACCTTC. It encodes CASSPTIDDLLGGYTF.

This clonotype was observed a few times. The chain employs TRBV5-6 and TRBJ2-3; possible D gene TRBD2, 6 bases. Germline CDR1 and CDR2: SGHDT and YYEEEE. CDR3 size: 13 residues. Trimming took 0 bases from V and 5 from J, leaving 7 bases between them. CDR3 DNA sequence: TGTGCCAGCAGCTTGGGTAGCGGAGATACGCAGTATTTT. Translating it yields CASSLGSGDTQYF.

The CDR3 nucleotides are TGTGCCAGCAGCTCTCTTAGCGGGAGCAATGAGCAGTTCTTC. It translates to CASSSLSGSNEQFF. The V gene is TRBV11-2, the J gene TRBJ2-1, with 9 bases matching TRBD2. The CDR3 spans 14 residues. Germline CDR1 SGHAT, CDR2 FQNNGV. With V trimmed by 4 bases and J by 6 bases, 4 bases remained unmatched. Supplemented by reference TRBV11-2 and TRBJ2-1, the full variable domain reads EAGVAQSPRYKIIEKRQSVAFWCNPISGHATLYWYQQILGQGPKLLIQFQNNGVVDDSQLPKDRFSAERLKGVDSTLKIQPAKLEDSAVYLCASSSLSGSNEQFFGPGTRLTVL.

This clonotype turned up a few times. CDR3 loop: CASRRGGGTEAFF. CDR3 in DNA: TGTGCCAGCAGGCGCGGGGGCGGCACTGAAGCTTTCTTT. The chain joins TRBV6-5 to TRBJ1-1; D may be TRBD1 (6 bases). The V gene's germline CDR1 is MNHEY and CDR2 SVGAGI. The ends were cut back, 6 bases at V and 4 bases at J, with 12 bases in the middle. This CDR3 is built from 13 residues.

This clonotype was counted between two and nine times. The gene calls are TRBV5-1 and TRBJ2-7; 9 positions agree with TRBD1. The CDR3 contains 15 residues. The trim removed 3 bases at V and 5 bases at J, leaving 9 bases unmatched. Germline V gene sequence: CDR1 SGHRS, CDR2 YFSETQ. This CDR3 is CASSSYGTGPNEQYF. CDR3 DNA: TGCGCCAGCAGCTCCTACGGGACAGGGCCCAACGAGCAGTACTTC.

CDR3 amino acids: CASSFGGDHNEQFF. The CDR3 region has the DNA TGTGCCAGCAGTTTTGGGGGGGACCACAATGAGCAGTTCTTC. This rearrangement joins TRBV12-3 or TRBV12-4 to TRBJ2-1; 7 nucleotides line up with TRBD2. This CDR3 spans 14 amino acids. V lost 3 bases to trimming and J lost 5 bases; unmatched junction nucleotides: 4.

This clonotype was detected a few times. The chain has TRBV20-1 and TRBJ2-7, with 9 bases aligning to TRBD1. This CDR3 contains 14 residues. Trimming at V came to 5 bases and at J to 4 bases, leaving 9 bases not matched to a gene. Germline V CDR1 and CDR2: DFQATT, SNEGSKA (reference sequence). The CDR3 region is CSAFPGQGPYEQYF. CDR3 coding DNA: TGCAGTGCTTTCCCGGGACAGGGTCCATACGAGCAGTACTTC.

The CDR3 protein is CASSYSTSGNEQFF. The DNA for the CDR3 is TGTGCCAGCAGTTACTCTACTAGCGGAAATGAGCAGTTCTTC. This rearrangement joins TRBV6-5 to TRBJ2-1, with TRBD2 matching over 8 bases. The CDR3 is 14 residues long. With 0 bases clipped from V and 7 bases from J, the junction kept 2 bases outside the gene matches. Germline values: CDR1 MNHEY, CDR2 SVGAGI.

This sequence joins TRBV4-1 and TRBJ2-1, with D tentatively TRBD1 or TRBD2 (5 bases each). Germline CDR1 reads MGHRA; CDR2 reads YSYEKL. Trimming shortened V by 5 bases and J by 3 bases, and 17 bases separated the two germline ends. CDR3 length: 16 residues. In DNA, the CDR3 is TGCGCCAGCAGCAACGAACCGGGGCCGAACTACAATGAGCAGTTCTTC. This encodes CASSNEPGPNYNEQFF.

The chain joins TRBV10-3 to TRBJ2-1; the D is unclear. The germline gives CDR1 ENHRY, CDR2 SYGVKD. The CDR3 totals 13 residues. Trimming removed 6 bases at V and 5 bases at J, with 11 bases between. CDR3 loop: CAIRPGADNEQFF. As DNA, the CDR3 is TGTGCCATCAGACCTGGCGCAGACAATGAGCAGTTCTTC.

The chain has TRBV5-1 and TRBJ2-2, with 12 positions matching TRBD2. The CDR3 totals 18 residues. Germline lookup yields CDR1 SGHRS and CDR2 YFSETQ. The ends lost 2 bases at V and 4 bases at J; junction bases unmatched: 9. The CDR3 DNA follows: TGCGCCAGCAGCTTCGACCTAGCGGGAGGGTCGAGCACCGGGGAGCTGTTTTTT. Protein sequence: CASSFDLAGGSSTGELFF. The full variable domain, in which reference TRBV5-1 and TRBJ2-2 provide the parts outside the CDR3, is KAGVTQTPRYLIKTRGQQVTLSCSPISGHRSVSWYQQTPGQGLQFLFEYFSETQRNKGNFPGRFSGRQFSNSRSEMNVSTLELGDSALYLCASSFDLAGGSSTGELFFGEGSRLTVL.